What follows describes a single T cell receptor (beta chain). This table comes from immunoSEQ multiplex PCR, and its TCRdb copy is limited to in-frame clones, with some not included. The table shows about 330,000 clones, with more than 85% occurring only once. The data were taken from a study of blood T cell repertoires in COVID-19. Per the germline V gene, CDR1 is SEHNR and CDR2 is FQNEAQ (reference sequence). Deletions cut 2 bases from V and 2 bases from J, with 15 bases between. The CDR3 contains 16 residues. Grouping used clinical history reported by participants in a survey and questionnaire. The sequence came from a woman between 25 and 40 years old who had recovered from COVID-19. The chain has TRBV7-9 and TRBJ2-5, with D perhaps TRBD1 (5 bases). The sequenced sample consisted of PBMCs or T cells enriched from blood (not recorded which). CDR3 protein: CASSLSVGPRQETQYF. The CDR3 coding sequence is TGTGCCAGCAGCTTATCAGTGGGGCCCCGACAAGAGACCCAGTACTTC.